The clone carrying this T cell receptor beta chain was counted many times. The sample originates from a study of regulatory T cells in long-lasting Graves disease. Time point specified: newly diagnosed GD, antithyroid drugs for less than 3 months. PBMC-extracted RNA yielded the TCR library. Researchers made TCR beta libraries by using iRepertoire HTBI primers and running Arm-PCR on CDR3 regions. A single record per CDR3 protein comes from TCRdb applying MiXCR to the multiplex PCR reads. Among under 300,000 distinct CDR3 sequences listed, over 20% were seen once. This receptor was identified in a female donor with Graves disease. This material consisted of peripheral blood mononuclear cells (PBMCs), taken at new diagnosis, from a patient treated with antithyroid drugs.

This CDR3 reads CSARSRVRTEAFF. CDR3 sequence (DNA): TGCAGTGCTAGATCAAGGGTGCGCACTGAAGCTTTCTTT. The chain is built from TRBV20-1 and TRBJ1-1, with D uncertain. Between the trimmed V and J ends, which lost 2 bases and 4 bases, there was a span of 11 bases. From germline, CDR1 is DFQATT and CDR2 SNEGSKA (reference sequence). The CDR3 is 13 amino acids.